Below, one T cell receptor (beta chain) is given with its context. The Seattle site enrolled patients during active infection and followed them longitudinally. This specimen comes from a study of blood T cell repertoires in COVID-19. The CDR3 has 12 amino acids. The V and J ends lost 5 bases and 11 bases, in that order; junction bases with no gene match: 6. In germline, CDR1 is PRHDT, CDR2 FYEKMQ (reference sequence). Original handling: The assay estimated nucleated cells by amplifying reference gene primers. Clones were read by immunoSEQ multiplex PCR, and TCRdb kept only the in-frame ones, dropping some. V and J calls and clone size are as listed in that table; D and trimming were resolved from the DNA. Of some 520,000 clones in the sample, 80% to 90% were seen once.

The source is a man between 18 and 35 years old with COVID-19, enrolled during active disease. Input material: peripheral blood. This chain connects TRBV13 to TRBJ2-4; 7 nucleotides match TRBD1. The CDR3 sequence is CASSDTGTVQYF. In nucleotides, the CDR3 is TGTGCCAGCAGCGACACCGGGACAGTTCAGTACTTC. The whole variable domain, remainder taken from reference TRBV13 and TRBJ2-4, is AAGVIQSPRHLIKEKRETATLKCYPIPRHDTVYWYQQGPGQDPQFLISFYEKMQSDKGSIPDRFSAQQFSDYHSELNMSSLELGDSALYFCASSDTGTVQYFGAGTRLSVL.